A selection of T cell receptor beta chains follows, all from one sample in a study of cytomegalovirus exposure and HLA in healthy donors. Profiling relied on immunoSEQ multiplex PCR, and the TCRdb table lists in-frame clones only, not all of them. The data hold under 200,000 clones, with about 13% observed a single time. Specimen: PBMCs. These receptors came from a man aged 50 or older in good health and CMV-seropositive. The CDR3 runs from the conserved cysteine through the conserved F or W. Each record gives: J gene, V gene, D gene, clone size, CDR3 DNA, CDR3 protein. A D gene is named only where the DNA matches it firmly. Size tells how often a clone was seen (once, few, many) or the class of an expanded clone, and some rows leave it out.

J gene: TRBJ2-1; V gene: TRBV25-1; D gene: NA; clone size: few; CDR3 DNA: TGTGCCAGCAGTGGGTCAGGGAAACACGACAATGAGCAGTTCTTC; CDR3 protein: CASSGSGKHDNEQFF
J gene: TRBJ1-3; V gene: TRBV6-5; D gene: NA; clone size: NA; CDR3 DNA: TGTGCCAGCAGTTACTCACAGGGTATTGGAAACACCATATATTTT; CDR3 protein: CASSYSQGIGNTIYF
J gene: TRBJ2-5; V gene: TRBV29-1; D gene: NA; clone size: NA; CDR3 DNA: TGCAGCGTTGCACCAGGACACGGGCGGGACGAGACCCAGTACTTC; CDR3 protein: CSVAPGHGRDETQYF
J gene: TRBJ1-2; V gene: TRBV29-1; D gene: NA; clone size: NA; CDR3 DNA: TGCAGCGTTGAACCAGGGTTGAACTATGGCTACACCTTC; CDR3 protein: CSVEPGLNYGYTF
J gene: TRBJ2-6; V gene: TRBV7-9; D gene: NA; clone size: NA; CDR3 DNA: TGTGCCAGCAGCTTAGTGGTTGGGAGCTCTGGGGCCAACGTCCTGACTTTC; CDR3 protein: CASSLVVGSSGANVLTF
J gene: TRBJ1-1; V gene: TRBV9; D gene: TRBD1; clone size: few; CDR3 DNA: TGTGCCAGCAGCGGGACAGGGTCCACTGAAGCTTTCTTT; CDR3 protein: CASSGTGSTEAFF
J gene: TRBJ2-1; V gene: TRBV7-9; D gene: TRBD1; clone size: NA; CDR3 DNA: TGTGCCAGCAGCGCAAGCGGACAGGGGATAGGTGAGCAGTTCTTC; CDR3 protein: CASSASGQGIGEQFF
J gene: TRBJ1-1; V gene: TRBV5-4; D gene: NA; clone size: once; CDR3 DNA: TGTGCCAGCAGCAGTTACTTAGCTAGTATGAACACTGAAGCTTTCTTT; CDR3 protein: CASSSYLASMNTEAFF
J gene: TRBJ1-5; V gene: TRBV6-1; D gene: NA; clone size: few; CDR3 DNA: TGTGCCAGCACCGAACATAGCAATCAGCCCCAGCATTTT; CDR3 protein: CASTEHSNQPQHF
J gene: TRBJ2-6; V gene: TRBV11-3; D gene: NA; clone size: few; CDR3 DNA: TGTGCCAGCAGCCAATCGGTGGGGGGGCCCGTTGGGGCCAACGTCCTGACTTTC; CDR3 protein: CASSQSVGGPVGANVLTF
J gene: TRBJ2-2; V gene: TRBV4-1; D gene: TRBD1; clone size: NA; CDR3 DNA: TGCGCCAGCAGCCACTGGACAGGGGGCTTTCAGGGCACCGGGGAGCTGTTTTTT; CDR3 protein: CASSHWTGGFQGTGELFF
J gene: TRBJ2-3; V gene: TRBV7-9; D gene: NA; clone size: NA; CDR3 DNA: TGTGCCAGCTTACAGGGATTTGCAGATACGCAGTATTTT; CDR3 protein: CASLQGFADTQYF
J gene: TRBJ1-2; V gene: TRBV30; D gene: TRBD1; clone size: few; CDR3 DNA: TGTGCCTGGGGGGACAGTAACTATGGCTACACCTTC; CDR3 protein: CAWGDSNYGYTF
J gene: TRBJ1-1; V gene: TRBV9; D gene: TRBD1; clone size: NA; CDR3 DNA: TGTGCCAGCAGTCACGGACAGGGCCCTGAAGCTTTCTTT; CDR3 protein: CASSHGQGPEAFF
J gene: TRBJ1-5; V gene: TRBV18; D gene: NA; clone size: NA; CDR3 DNA: TGTGCCAGCTCACCGAGTCAGGGCGGCCAGCCCCAGCATTTT; CDR3 protein: CASSPSQGGQPQHF
J gene: TRBJ1-1; V gene: TRBV10-3; D gene: NA; clone size: few; CDR3 DNA: TGTGCCATCATCGGGGAACTGAACACTGAAGCTTTCTTT; CDR3 protein: CAIIGELNTEAFF
J gene: TRBJ1-2; V gene: TRBV30; D gene: NA; clone size: few; CDR3 DNA: TGTGCCTGGAGTGTGAGTGACTATGGCTACACCTTC; CDR3 protein: CAWSVSDYGYTF
J gene: TRBJ1-5; V gene: TRBV25-1; D gene: NA; clone size: NA; CDR3 DNA: TGTGCCAGTTCTGGGGGGGCAGGTCAGCCCCAGCATTTT; CDR3 protein: CASSGGAGQPQHF
J gene: TRBJ1-2; V gene: TRBV19; D gene: TRBD1; clone size: few; CDR3 DNA: TGTGCCAGTATTGGGGACAGGGAGCTCTATGGCTACACCTTC; CDR3 protein: CASIGDRELYGYTF
J gene: TRBJ2-7; V gene: TRBV7-8; D gene: NA; clone size: few; CDR3 DNA: TGTGCCAGCAGCACCGGGACAGAGGGAGGTTACGAGCAGTACTTC; CDR3 protein: CASSTGTEGGYEQYF
J gene: TRBJ2-1; V gene: TRBV2; D gene: TRBD2; clone size: few; CDR3 DNA: TGTGCCAGCACTAGCGGGGTATACAATGAGCAGTTCTTC; CDR3 protein: CASTSGVYNEQFF
J gene: TRBJ1-2; V gene: TRBV7-9; D gene: NA; clone size: few; CDR3 DNA: TGTGCCAGCAGCCTGGCGGGAGTTAACTATGGCTACACCTTC; CDR3 protein: CASSLAGVNYGYTF
J gene: TRBJ2-1; V gene: TRBV11-3; D gene: TRBD2; clone size: few; CDR3 DNA: TGTGCCAGCAGCTTATGGGTCGGGGGGGCGGGCTACAATGAGCAGTTCTTC; CDR3 protein: CASSLWVGGAGYNEQFF
J gene: TRBJ1-2; V gene: TRBV7-9; D gene: TRBD1; clone size: few; CDR3 DNA: TGTGCCAGCAGCTTAGCGGGGACAGGACATGGCTACACCTTC; CDR3 protein: CASSLAGTGHGYTF
J gene: TRBJ2-7; V gene: TRBV18; D gene: TRBD1; clone size: few; CDR3 DNA: TGTGCCAGTCTCACTCTGTTAGGGACAGGGGCGTACGAGCAGTACTTC; CDR3 protein: CASLTLLGTGAYEQYF
J gene: TRBJ2-3; V gene: TRBV4-3; D gene: NA; clone size: NA; CDR3 DNA: TGCGCCAGCAGCCAGATAGACGGGGGCACAGATACGCAGTATTTT; CDR3 protein: CASSQIDGGTDTQYF
J gene: TRBJ1-2; V gene: TRBV18; D gene: NA; clone size: few; CDR3 DNA: TGTGCCAGCTCAGAGGAGGGATACGGCTACACCTTC; CDR3 protein: CASSEEGYGYTF
J gene: TRBJ1-4; V gene: TRBV20-1; D gene: NA; clone size: few; CDR3 DNA: TGCAGTGCTCGAACGACGGGAAAACTGTTTTTT; CDR3 protein: CSARTTGKLFF
J gene: TRBJ2-4; V gene: TRBV15; D gene: TRBD1; clone size: few; CDR3 DNA: TGTGCCACCAGCAGTACCGGGACAGGAAGGAACATTCAGTACTTC; CDR3 protein: CATSSTGTGRNIQYF
J gene: TRBJ1-3; V gene: TRBV14; D gene: NA; clone size: NA; CDR3 DNA: TGTGCCAGCAGCCAAGGTCTGGCTTCCTCTGGAAACACCATATATTTT; CDR3 protein: CASSQGLASSGNTIYF
J gene: TRBJ2-4; V gene: TRBV5-6; D gene: TRBD2; clone size: few; CDR3 DNA: TGTGCCAGCAGCTTAGTAGCGGGGGGTTACATTCAGTACTTC; CDR3 protein: CASSLVAGGYIQYF
J gene: TRBJ1-5; V gene: TRBV21-1; D gene: NA; clone size: NA; CDR3 DNA: TGTGCCAGCCTTGTACGGGGAGACCAGCCCCAGCATTTT; CDR3 protein: CASLVRGDQPQHF
J gene: TRBJ2-5; V gene: TRBV11-2; D gene: NA; clone size: NA; CDR3 DNA: TGTGCCAGCAGCTCCGACCCGGGGACCCAGTACTTC; CDR3 protein: CASSSDPGTQYF
J gene: TRBJ1-2; V gene: TRBV7-2; D gene: TRBD1; clone size: few; CDR3 DNA: TGTGCCAGCAGCCAACCCCAGGGGGCGAGCGGCTACACCTTC; CDR3 protein: CASSQPQGASGYTF
J gene: TRBJ2-7; V gene: TRBV4-3; D gene: TRBD1; clone size: few; CDR3 DNA: TGCGCCAGCAGCCAAGGGACAGGGGGGAGGGAGCAGTACTTC; CDR3 protein: CASSQGTGGREQYF
J gene: TRBJ1-2; V gene: TRBV7-7; D gene: NA; clone size: many; CDR3 DNA: TGTGCTAGACCTGGGGAGGGGCAGGTCTATGGCTACACCTTC; CDR3 protein: CARPGEGQVYGYTF
J gene: TRBJ2-7; V gene: TRBV10-3; D gene: TRBD2; clone size: NA; CDR3 DNA: TGTGCCATCAAACAAGCGGGGGGGCTCGGATCCGAGCAGTACTTC; CDR3 protein: CAIKQAGGLGSEQYF
J gene: TRBJ2-7; V gene: TRBV11-3; D gene: NA; clone size: few; CDR3 DNA: TGTGCCAGCAGCCCTATACAGGGTTCTTGGGAGCAGTACTTC; CDR3 protein: CASSPIQGSWEQYF
J gene: TRBJ2-2; V gene: TRBV11-2; D gene: TRBD1; clone size: NA; CDR3 DNA: TGTGCCAGCAGCTTCGGACAGGCCCATCCCGGGGAGCTGTTTTTT; CDR3 protein: CASSFGQAHPGELFF
J gene: TRBJ2-5; V gene: TRBV9; D gene: TRBD2; clone size: few; CDR3 DNA: TGTGCCAGCAGCGCCGGGACTAGCTTTGAGACCCAGTACTTC; CDR3 protein: CASSAGTSFETQYF
J gene: TRBJ2-3; V gene: TRBV7-3; D gene: TRBD2; clone size: few; CDR3 DNA: TGTGCCAGCAGCTCAGGCCAACTAGCGGGGGGGCAAGATACGCAGTATTTT; CDR3 protein: CASSSGQLAGGQDTQYF
J gene: TRBJ2-7; V gene: TRBV20-1; D gene: NA; clone size: NA; CDR3 DNA: TGCAGTGCCCGTGGGACTTACGAGCAGTACTTC; CDR3 protein: CSARGTYEQYF
J gene: TRBJ2-2; V gene: TRBV11-3; D gene: NA; clone size: few; CDR3 DNA: TGTGCCAGCAGCTCCGACAGTCTATACACCGGGGAGCTGTTTTTT; CDR3 protein: CASSSDSLYTGELFF
J gene: TRBJ2-7; V gene: TRBV2; D gene: NA; clone size: NA; CDR3 DNA: TGTGCCAGCAGCCGAGTGCGTGGGCCCAGGGAGCAGTACTTC; CDR3 protein: CASSRVRGPREQYF
J gene: TRBJ2-7; V gene: TRBV7-2; D gene: TRBD2; clone size: NA; CDR3 DNA: TGTGCCAGCAGCTTGAGCGGGGGCGATTACGAGCAGTACTTC; CDR3 protein: CASSLSGGDYEQYF
J gene: TRBJ2-1; V gene: TRBV6-1; D gene: NA; clone size: NA; CDR3 DNA: TGTGCCAGCAGTCTAACAGGCAGCTCCTACAATGAGCAGTTCTTC; CDR3 protein: CASSLTGSSYNEQFF
J gene: TRBJ1-1; V gene: TRBV7-9; D gene: NA; clone size: NA; CDR3 DNA: TGTGCCAGCAGCCCAAGGACAGCCGGAACTGAAGCTTTCTTT; CDR3 protein: CASSPRTAGTEAFF
J gene: TRBJ1-2; V gene: TRBV11-3; D gene: TRBD1; clone size: few; CDR3 DNA: TGTGCCAGCAGCAGGGAGGCAGGGGGATATGGCTACACCTTC; CDR3 protein: CASSREAGGYGYTF
J gene: TRBJ2-3; V gene: TRBV7-9; D gene: NA; clone size: NA; CDR3 DNA: TGTGCCAGCAGCTTATTCGGGATACTAAATACGCAGTATTTT; CDR3 protein: CASSLFGILNTQYF
J gene: TRBJ1-4; V gene: TRBV19; D gene: NA; clone size: NA; CDR3 DNA: TGTGCCTCAAGAGCAACTAATGAAAAACTGTTTTTT; CDR3 protein: CASRATNEKLFF
J gene: TRBJ1-1; V gene: TRBV11-3; D gene: NA; clone size: NA; CDR3 DNA: TGTGCCAGCACCTCGGGGATGAGGGCGAACACTGAAGCTTTCTTT; CDR3 protein: CASTSGMRANTEAFF
J gene: TRBJ2-2; V gene: TRBV12-5; D gene: TRBD1; clone size: few; CDR3 DNA: TGTGCTAGTGGTTTGGCCCTACAGGGGGGGAACACCGGGGAGCTGTTTTTT; CDR3 protein: CASGLALQGGNTGELFF
J gene: TRBJ1-5; V gene: TRBV6-5; D gene: NA; clone size: few; CDR3 DNA: TGTGCCAGCAGCCCCGGCGGTAGCAATCAGCCCCAGCATTTT; CDR3 protein: CASSPGGSNQPQHF
J gene: TRBJ2-3; V gene: TRBV5-1; D gene: NA; clone size: NA; CDR3 DNA: TGCGCCAGCAGCTCCCGGTTAAACCAGAGGGATACGCAGTATTTT; CDR3 protein: CASSSRLNQRDTQYF
J gene: TRBJ1-3; V gene: TRBV5-1; D gene: TRBD1; clone size: few; CDR3 DNA: TGCGCCAGCAGCCTGACAGGGCCCGGAAACACCATATATTTT; CDR3 protein: CASSLTGPGNTIYF
J gene: TRBJ2-1; V gene: TRBV4-3; D gene: NA; clone size: NA; CDR3 DNA: TGCGCCAGCAGCCTGTTACAGGGTAGCCACAATGAGCAGTTCTTC; CDR3 protein: CASSLLQGSHNEQFF
J gene: TRBJ1-3; V gene: TRBV7-8; D gene: TRBD1; clone size: NA; CDR3 DNA: TGTGCCAGCAGCTTAGGGGGACAGAGAGGAAACACCATATATTTT; CDR3 protein: CASSLGGQRGNTIYF
J gene: TRBJ1-1; V gene: TRBV13; D gene: NA; clone size: few; CDR3 DNA: TGTGCCAGCAGCGCCGAGACACTCCCATGGACTGAAGCTTTCTTT; CDR3 protein: CASSAETLPWTEAFF
J gene: TRBJ1-2; V gene: TRBV27; D gene: NA; clone size: NA; CDR3 DNA: TGTGCCAGCAGTTTTGATATACGAGGTGGCTACACCTTC; CDR3 protein: CASSFDIRGGYTF
J gene: TRBJ1-6; V gene: TRBV11-2; D gene: NA; clone size: NA; CDR3 DNA: TGTGCCAGCACCTACCAGGGGAATTCACCCCTCCACTTT; CDR3 protein: CASTYQGNSPLHF